The 3 T cell receptor beta chains below all came from one sample that was sequenced in a study of blood T cells in healthy people across ages. Primers used in a second PCR of roughly 6 to 11 cycles were a sample-barcoded 5' primer and a J-beta primer mix. MiXCR, applied by TCRdb to the 5' RACE reads, yields one record per CDR3 protein. The sample has approximately 2,000,000 distinct CDR3 sequences, roughly two fifths seen once. The specimen sequenced was blood. All receptors come from a human donor in good health.

The chain links TRBV7-2 to TRBJ1-5; D might be TRBD1 (5 bases). The CDR3 runs 14 residues. CDR1 and CDR2 (germline): SGHTA, FQGNSA. Trimming removed 2 bases from V and 7 bases from J, with 12 bases in between. The CDR3 DNA follows: TGTGCCAGCAGCTTAAACGCCAGGGTACAGCCCCAGCATTTT. Residues: CASSLNARVQPQHF.

Written as DNA, the CDR3 is TGTGCCAGCAGCCCCAACGCTAATGAAAAACTGTTTTTT. Protein product: CASSPNANEKLFF. The rearrangement links TRBV7-8 to TRBJ1-4; no clear D gene. Germline CDR1 SGHVS, CDR2 FQNEAQ. The V gene lost 5 bases and the J gene lost 3 bases, with 7 bases spanning the gap. This CDR3 region has 13 residues.

The chain links TRBV24-1 to TRBJ2-3, with unresolved D. Trimming removed 2 bases from V and 4 bases from J, with 9 bases in between. This CDR3 is built from 14 residues. Germline lookup yields CDR1 KGHDR and CDR2 SFDVKD. CDR3 sequence (DNA): TGTGCCACCAGTGATTCTAGGCTCCCAGATACGCAGTATTTT. Its protein is CATSDSRLPDTQYF.